The 13 T cell receptor beta chains reported below all come from one sample, sequenced in a study of OX40 agonist ivuxolimab in advanced cancers. The data were produced by immunoSEQ multiplex PCR, yet TCRdb's version contains in-frame clones alone and is incomplete. The table shows approximately 61,000 clones, with about 85% occurring only once. Sequencing used CD4+ or CD8+ T cells sorted from blood, obtained in a trial of the OX40 agonist ivuxolimab. These receptors originate from an adult with an advanced solid tumor such as melanoma, head and neck, liver or kidney cancer.

The CDR3 nucleotides are TGTGCCAGCAGGAGAAGACAGGGGGATTATGAGCAGTTCTTC. Its translation is CASRRRQGDYEQFF. The chain uses TRBV6-6 and TRBJ2-1, with 9 bases that match TRBD1. Germline V gene sequence: CDR1 MNHNY, CDR2 SVGAGI (reference sequence). Trimming at V came to 6 bases and at J to 8 bases, leaving 8 bases not matched to a gene. The CDR3 runs to 14 residues.

The chain joins TRBV7-9 to TRBJ2-5; D is perhaps TRBD2 (5 bases). Trimming removed 4 bases from V and 1 base from J, with 10 bases in between. Germline CDR1 is SEHNR and CDR2 is FQNEAQ (reference sequence). CDR3 length equals 14 residues. This CDR3 reads CASSSGLVQETQYF. The CDR3 nucleotides read TGTGCCAGCAGCTCCGGACTGGTCCAAGAGACCCAGTACTTC.

The chain couples TRBV19 to TRBJ2-7; 7 nucleotides match TRBD1. CDR3 length: 15 amino acids. Germline V CDR1 and CDR2: LNHDA, SQIVND (reference sequence). Trimming cost V 6 bases and J 1 base; bases outside gene matches: 9. The CDR3 reads CASSLLPGQSYEQYF. The CDR3 DNA sequence: TGTGCCAGTAGCCTCCTCCCGGGACAGTCCTACGAGCAGTACTTC.

The V gene is TRBV5-1, the J gene TRBJ1-2; the match to TRBD1 covers 7 bases. With V trimmed by 3 bases and J by 0 bases, 2 bases remained unmatched. The CDR3 contains 14 residues. CDR1 and CDR2 (germline): SGHRS, YFSETQ. The CDR3: CASSSTGTNYGYTF. For the CDR3, the DNA is TGCGCCAGCAGCTCGACAGGGACTAACTATGGCTACACCTTC.

V gene TRBV29-1 combines with J gene TRBJ1-1; TRBD1 agrees at 9 bases. Germline lookup yields CDR1 SQVTM and CDR2 ANQGSEA. This CDR3 has 15 amino acids. V dropped 0 bases and J dropped 4; count of bases not matched to a gene: 6. CDR3 sequence: CSVEDPGTGSTEAFF. DNA for the CDR3: TGCAGCGTTGAAGATCCGGGGACAGGGAGCACTGAAGCTTTCTTT.

The chain recombines TRBV9 with TRBJ2-3, with D perhaps given as TRBD1 or TRBD2 (5 bases each). Trimming took off 0 bases at V and 6 bases at J, with 11 bases between the two ends. The germline CDR1 and CDR2 sequences are SGDLS and YYNGEE. CDR3 length equals 14 residues. The CDR3 bases are TGTGCCAGCAGCGTAGCGGGGCGGGTGGATACGCAGTATTTT. This translates into CASSVAGRVDTQYF.

The chain links TRBV4-1 to TRBJ2-7; 8 bases match TRBD1. The CDR3 loop spans 15 amino acids. Germline CDR1 MGHRA, CDR2 YSYEKL. Trimming removed 7 bases from V and 3 bases from J; junction bases left unmatched: 11. In nucleotides, the CDR3 is TGCGCCAGCACCCTGGGCCCGGGACAGGTCTACGAGCAGTACTTC. It is translated as CASTLGPGQVYEQYF.

The genes are TRBV9 and TRBJ2-7, with 10 nucleotides matching TRBD1. CDR1 is SGDLS and CDR2 is YYNGEE in the germline V gene. CDR3 length: 14 amino acids. V trimming: 0 bases; J trimming: 4 bases; junction bases outside the gene matches: 1. The CDR3 nucleotides are TGTGCCAGCAGCGTAGGACAGGGGGCGTACGAGCAGTACTTC. Its protein product is CASSVGQGAYEQYF.

The rearrangement joins TRBV29-1 to TRBJ1-1; tentatively, D is TRBD1 (5 bases). V lost 0 bases and J 4 bases, leaving 9 bases between the germline ends. Germline lookup yields CDR1 SQVTM and CDR2 ANQGSEA. This CDR3 is 13 amino acids long. The CDR3 DNA is TGCAGCGTTGAAGAACAGGAGGGCACTGAAGCTTTCTTT. Protein sequence: CSVEEQEGTEAFF.

The rearrangement uses TRBV6-6 and TRBJ2-5, with 9 bases lining up with TRBD1. J gave up 5 bases and V 2 bases, and 6 bases lay outside the gene matches. Germline CDR1 is MNHNY and CDR2 is SVGAGI (reference sequence). The CDR3 length is 15 residues. In nucleotides, the CDR3 is TGTGCCAGCAGTTACCCACAGGGGGCGAGGGAGACCCAGTACTTC. This gives the protein CASSYPQGARETQYF.

The chain joins TRBV11-3 to TRBJ2-2, with D maybe TRBD1 (6 bases). This CDR3 region has 14 residues. Trimming took 3 bases from V and 6 from J, leaving 11 bases between them. The germline CDR1 and CDR2 sequences are SGHNT and YENEEA. The CDR3 here is CASSFQQGAGELFF. The DNA for the CDR3 is TGTGCCAGCAGCTTTCAACAGGGTGCCGGGGAGCTGTTTTTT.

This clone occurred once. The CDR3 loop reads CASSLAGGGAGYTF. The CDR3 nucleotides read TGTGCCAGCAGCTTGGCCGGTGGGGGAGCGGGCTACACCTTC. This sequence joins TRBV5-6 and TRBJ1-2, with D tentatively TRBD1 (5 bases). This CDR3 is 14 amino acids long. V was trimmed by 0 bases and J by 8 bases, leaving 14 bases between them. CDR1 and CDR2 (germline): SGHDT, YYEEEE. The variable domain in full, with the rest retrieved from reference TRBV5-6 and TRBJ1-2, is DAGVTQSPTHLIKTRGQQVTLRCSPKSGHDTVSWYQQALGQGPQFIFQYYEEEERQRGNFPDRFSGHQFPNYSSELNVNALLLGDSALYLCASSLAGGGAGYTFGSGTRLTVV.

Written as DNA, the CDR3 is TGTGCCATCGGGGGTGGGGGACATGAAAAACTGTTTTTT. It codes for CAIGGGGHEKLFF. The chain employs TRBV10-3 and TRBJ1-4; TRBD1 might be the D (5 bases). The CDR3 runs 13 residues. Trimming stripped 8 bases from V and 6 bases from J, with 13 bases between. The V gene's germline CDR1 is ENHRY and CDR2 SYGVKD.